Only a few counts were recorded for the clone carrying this TCR beta chain. Its specificity is not known. Building of the TCR beta libraries involved iRepertoire HTBI primers and Arm-PCR of CDR3 regions. MiXCR, run by TCRdb on the multiplex PCR reads, gives a single entry per CDR3 protein. The sample has roughly 400,000 distinct CDR3 sequences, roughly 23% seen once. The sample's time point: persistent/refractory GD, antithyroid drugs over 5 years with positive TRAb. PBMC RNA served as the TCR library source. Those enrolled as patients came out of an endocrinology department in Xi'an, China. V was shortened by 2 bases and J by 4 bases, with 21 bases between the two germline ends. The CDR3 spans 16 residues. From germline, CDR1 is DFQATT and CDR2 SNEGSKA (reference sequence). The sample belongs to a study of regulatory T cells in long-lasting Graves disease. Whole-study findings and limits: Analyses excluded thyroid tissue, covering peripheral blood alone. More public clonotypes were shared by persistent patients (approximately 3,000) than by new patients (about 1,000). TRBV28, TRBJ1-2 and TRBJ2-5 were favored in persistent disease.

V is TRBV20-1 and J is TRBJ2-7; TRBD2 might be the D (5 bases). The TCR was taken from a female donor with Graves disease. This material consisted of peripheral blood mononuclear cells (PBMCs), taken when the disease was refractory, from a patient treated with antithyroid drugs. CDR3 bases: TGCAGTGCTAGATACACGCCTCGGGGAGTGGAGTACGAGCAGTACTTC. Protein: CSARYTPRGVEYEQYF.